The sequence of this T cell receptor (beta chain) was determined in a study of Graves' ophthalmopathy and Graves' hyperthyroidism. Scientists amplified the TCR beta CDR3 regions from RNA transcripts. Second-round multiplex PCR came after a first-round RT-PCR that employed HTBI primers. MiXCR, applied by TCRdb to the multiplex PCR reads, yields one record per CDR3 protein. The data contain over 650,000 distinct CDR3 sequences, 35% to 45% of them singletons. The germline V gene encodes CDR1 LNHDA and CDR2 SQIVND (reference sequence). V lost 7 bases and J lost 8, with 8 bases in between. The CDR3 runs 10 residues. This clonotype was observed many times.

The chain combines TRBV19 with TRBJ1-1, with no clear D. The TCR comes from an adult man with Graves' ophthalmopathy. Material for sequencing was peripheral blood. The CDR3 reads CASNGREAFF. The DNA of the CDR3 is TGTGCCAGTAACGGTCGGGAAGCTTTCTTT.